The 28 T cell receptor beta chains reported below all come from one sample, sequenced in a study. Treg sorting used a CD4+CD25+CD127-/low gate. TCRdb ran MiXCR on the 5' RACE reads and lists one entry per CDR3 protein. The table has 55,000 or so distinct CDR3 sequences, around 20% seen once; the top ten hold roughly 3.5%. The sequencing sample was made of tumor-infiltrating Tregs sorted from the breast tumor. Receptors originate from a female donor with breast cancer.

The V gene is TRBV12-3 or TRBV12-4, the J gene TRBJ1-3, with a weak D call TRBD1 (5 bases). Trimming removed 2 bases at V and 3 bases at J, with 8 bases between. This CDR3 is 14 amino acids long. CDR3 sequence: CASSLPDSGNTIYF. The CDR3 region has the DNA TGTGCCAGCAGTTTACCAGACAGTGGAAACACCATATATTTT.

This clonotype was detected once. A much larger clone differs from this one at a single base, so this may be a read error. The genes are TRBV5-5 and TRBJ2-2, with D tentatively TRBD2 (5 bases). Germline CDR1 reads SGHKS; CDR2 reads YYEKEE (reference sequence). CDR3 size: 13 residues. The CDR3 region is CASSLTTSGELLF. In DNA form, the CDR3 reads TGTGCCAGCAGCTTGACTACTTCCGGGGAGCTGTTGTTT.

This clonotype is medium-sized. The chain uses TRBV15 and TRBJ1-1, with D perhaps matching TRBD1 (5 bases). Germline CDR1 and CDR2: LNHNV and YYDKDF (reference sequence). V lost 2 bases and J lost 4, with 5 bases in between. This CDR3 has 12 amino acids. CDR3 sequence (DNA): TGTGCCACCAGCAGACAGGGCACTGAAGCTTTCTTT. Translating gives CATSRQGTEAFF.

The CDR3 coding sequence is TGCGCCAGCAGCCTAGCGGGAGCGTCCTACAATGAGCAGTTCTTC. Translation gives CASSLAGASYNEQFF. The genes are TRBV5-1 and TRBJ2-1; 10 nucleotides agree with TRBD2. Germline V gene sequence: CDR1 SGHRS, CDR2 YFSETQ. The CDR3 consists of 15 residues. The ends lost 4 bases at V and 1 base at J; junction bases unmatched: 2.

In this sample, this clonotype turned up a few times. This chain connects TRBV2 to TRBJ2-7, with D possibly TRBD1 on 5 matching bases. The germline V and J ends were trimmed by 7 bases and 3 bases, with 19 bases remaining between them. The CDR3 is made up of 15 amino acids. In germline, CDR1 is SNHLY, CDR2 FYNNEI. CDR3 coding DNA: TGTGCCAGCACTACCCCAGGGTCGACCAACTACGAGCAGTACTTC. Protein product: CASTTPGSTNYEQYF.

The chain carries TRBV6-1 and TRBJ2-7; TRBD2 matches 13 bases. Germline V gives CDR1 MNHNS, CDR2 SASEGT. The trim removed 7 bases at V and 2 bases at J, leaving 8 bases unmatched. The CDR3 runs 16 residues. This CDR3 reads CASTAGTSGATYEQYF. The CDR3, as DNA: TGTGCCAGCACCGCCGGGACTAGCGGGGCCACCTACGAGCAGTACTTC.

The chain is built from TRBV7-9 and TRBJ2-2; 8 bases are shared with TRBD1. The germline V gene encodes CDR1 SEHNR and CDR2 FQNEAQ (reference sequence). The CDR3 is 15 amino acids. The ends lost 5 bases at V and 3 bases at J; junction bases unmatched: 5. The CDR3 loop is CASSLGQGHTGELFF. The CDR3 DNA follows: TGTGCCAGCAGCCTCGGACAGGGCCACACCGGGGAGCTGTTTTTT.

About this clonotype: A junction end diverges from the germline sequence, so it may reflect a read error. The V call is TRBV7-9, the J call TRBJ2-3; 9 bases fit TRBD2. The length of the CDR3 is 15 residues. Germline CDR1 and CDR2: SEHNR and FQNEAQ (reference sequence). The CDR3 nucleotides read TGTGTCAGCAGCTTAGGCGGGAGGGCCGTAGATACGCAGTATTTT. Amino acid sequence: CVSSLGGRAVDTQYF.

Of note for this clonotype: With a much larger clone just one base away, this may be a read error. This is likely a read error, given that the CDR3 carries no conserved phenylalanine or tryptophan at its end. The chain carries TRBV5-1 and TRBJ2-5, with D perhaps matching TRBD1 (7 bases). The CDR3 runs to 15 residues. The ends were cut back, 5 bases at V and 2 bases at J, with 16 bases in the middle. The V gene's germline CDR1 is SGHRS and CDR2 YFSETQ. CDR3 bases: TGCGCCAGCAGTACCTCCCAGGGGGGACAAGAGACCCAGTACCTC. This translates into CASSTSQGGQETQYL.

The CDR3 region is CASSYGGTRGTEAFF. CDR3 nucleotides: TGTGCCAGCAGTTACGGGGGCACAAGAGGAACTGAAGCTTTCTTT. The V gene is TRBV6-2 or TRBV6-3, the J gene TRBJ1-1, with a possible D match to TRBD1 (6 bases). Trimming pared 2 bases from V and 5 bases from J, leaving 15 bases between. The CDR3 covers 15 residues. Per germline, CDR1 MNHEY and CDR2 SVGEGT.

V gene TRBV4-2 combines with J gene TRBJ1-1, with TRBD1 matching 8 bases. V gave up 1 base and J gave up 5 bases; unmatched junction bases: 3. Germline V gene data show CDR1 as LGHNA and CDR2 as YNFKEQ. This CDR3 contains 14 residues. CDR3 amino acids: CASSQGDRFTEAFF. CDR3 coding DNA: TGTGCCAGCAGCCAAGGGGACAGGTTTACTGAAGCTTTCTTT.

A note on this clonotype: This CDR3 fails to terminate in the conserved phenylalanine or tryptophan, so it likely reflects a read error. The J gene is TRBJ1-4, the V gene TRBV10-3; D gene unclear. There are 13 residues in the CDR3. The germline V gene has CDR1 ENHRY and CDR2 SYGVKD. Between the trimmed V and J ends, which lost 6 bases and 12 bases, there was a span of 17 bases. Written as DNA, the CDR3 is TGTGCCATCAGGGAGCACTCGGGAGTTGAACTGTTTTGT. Protein: CAIREHSGVELFC.

This clonotype appeared many times. The chain carries TRBV20-1 and TRBJ1-3; a weak D match, TRBD1 (5 bases). Trimming stripped 0 bases from V and 4 bases from J, with 13 bases between. Germline loops: CDR1 DFQATT, CDR2 SNEGSKA (reference sequence). This CDR3 comprises 15 residues. For the CDR3, the DNA is TGCAGTGCTAGAGATGGGGACTCCTCCGGAAACACCATATATTTT. It encodes CSARDGDSSGNTIYF.

To note about this clonotype: Compared with germline, one end of the junction differs, possibly owing to a read error. The chain uses TRBV10-3 and TRBJ2-7; tentative D call: TRBD2 (6 bases). The CDR3 contains 14 residues. Germline CDR1 and CDR2: ENHRY and SYGVKD. CDR3 protein: CAISAGSVIYEQHF. As DNA, the CDR3 is TGTGCCATCAGTGCCGGGAGTGTTATCTACGAGCAGCACTTC.

This clonotype was counted a few times. J is TRBJ2-5 and V is TRBV12-3 or TRBV12-4, with TRBD1 matching 7 bases. V was clipped by 5 bases and J by 5 bases; unmatched bases: 11. The CDR3 is 15 residues long. CDR3 protein: CASSPNQGDRETQYF. DNA for the CDR3: TGTGCCAGCAGTCCGAATCAGGGGGATCGGGAGACCCAGTACTTC.

This chain connects TRBV20-1 to TRBJ2-3; D assignment may be TRBD1 or TRBD2 (5 bases each). The length of the CDR3 is 14 residues. Germline V gene sequence: CDR1 DFQATT, CDR2 SNEGSKA (reference sequence). CDR3 nucleotides: TGCAGCGCCCAAAGAGGGGTTAGCACAGATACGCAGTATTTT. Its translation is CSAQRGVSTDTQYF.

V is TRBV2 and J is TRBJ1-2, with D perhaps matching TRBD1 (5 bases). From germline, CDR1 is SNHLY and CDR2 FYNNEI. Trimming shortened V by 7 bases and J by 4 bases, and 19 bases separated the two germline ends. This CDR3 has 15 residues. The CDR3, as DNA: TGTGCCAGCATTCGAGACCTGGGGGTCCCCTATGGCTACACCTTC. This translates into CASIRDLGVPYGYTF.

This clonotype was seen many times. CDR3 region: CASSGNSNQPQHF. Here the CDR3 DNA reads TGTGCCAGCAGTGGGAATAGCAATCAGCCCCAGCATTTT. The rearrangement uses TRBV6-1 and TRBJ1-5; D unresolved. Germline values: CDR1 MNHNS, CDR2 SASEGT. This CDR3 contains 13 residues. The V end lost 4 bases, the J end lost 0 bases, and 4 bases lay between the germline ends.

The rearrangement links TRBV4-3 to TRBJ1-4; D gene uncertain. Germline V CDR1 and CDR2: LGHNA, YSLEER. The CDR3 length is 14 residues. V lost 2 bases and J 1 base, leaving 5 bases between the germline ends. CDR3 DNA: TGCGCCAGCAGCCAATATATAACTAATGAAAAACTGTTTTTT. It encodes CASSQYITNEKLFF.

As concerns this clonotype: Just one base apart from a much larger clone, this may be a read error. The chain is built from TRBV7-7 and TRBJ2-2; 11 bases match TRBD2. Germline CDR1 is SSHAT and CDR2 is FNYEAQ (reference sequence). CDR3 length equals 15 residues. CDR3 DNA sequence: TGTGCTAGCAGCCCTAGCGGGGGGAACACCGGGGAGCTGTCTTTT. Amino acids: CASSPSGGNTGELSF.

A remark on this clonotype: Possible read error: a much larger clone is one base away. The chain has TRBV5-5 and TRBJ1-2, with D unresolved. The V and J ends lost 2 bases and 2 bases respectively, with 7 bases between them. The CDR3 contains 13 residues. In germline, CDR1 is SGHKS, CDR2 YYEKEE (reference sequence). The CDR3 reads CASSFIGNYGYTF. CDR3 in DNA: TGTGCCAGCAGCTTTATAGGGAACTATGGCTACACCTTC.

The chain carries TRBV21-1 and TRBJ1-3. TRBV21-1 is a listed pseudogene. This CDR3 has 11 amino acids. The CDR3 coding sequence is TGTGCCAGCAGCCGACCACTCACCATATATTTT. Its protein is CASSRPLTIYF.

This clonotype was picked up a small number of times. This sequence joins TRBV3-1 and TRBJ1-2, with a tentative D call TRBD1 (6 bases). CDR3 length: 14 residues. Germline CDR1 and CDR2: LGHDT and YNNKEL (reference sequence). Trimming cost V 4 bases and J 4 bases, with 13 bases left between them. This CDR3 is CASSRGRGSYGYTF. The CDR3 DNA reads TGTGCCAGCAGCCGGGGCAGGGGATCCTATGGCTACACCTTC.

V gene TRBV20-1 combines with J gene TRBJ1-1, with D unclear. The V gene lost 0 bases and the J gene lost 7 bases, with 6 bases spanning the gap. CDR1 DFQATT and CDR2 SNEGSKA come from the germline V gene (reference sequence). The length of the CDR3 is 11 residues. CDR3 nucleotide sequence: TGCAGTGCTAGAGACGGGAGTGAAGCTTTCTTT. Translated, it gives CSARDGSEAFF.

This clonotype has more than one count but fewer than ten. The V call is TRBV18, the J call TRBJ1-1; D remains ambiguous. Trimming took off 3 bases at V and 4 bases at J, with 9 bases between the two ends. The CDR3 is 13 residues long. Germline V gene lookup returns CDR1 KGHSH and CDR2 LQKENI. Written as DNA, the CDR3 is TGTGCCAGCTCACCTTCAGGACGCACTGAAGCTTTCTTT. Translating gives CASSPSGRTEAFF.

This clonotype was picked up many times. The chain joins TRBV12-3 or TRBV12-4 to TRBJ1-4, with 8 nucleotides matching TRBD1. This CDR3 contains 15 residues. The ends lost 6 bases at V and 7 bases at J; junction bases unmatched: 10. For the CDR3, the DNA is TGTGCCAGCAGGCCCCAGGGACAGGCGGGTGAAAAACTGTTTTTT. Its protein product is CASRPQGQAGEKLFF.

Only a few counts were recorded for this clonotype. One junction end disagrees with the germline gene, perhaps due to a read error. This chain joins TRBV5-1 and TRBJ1-1; no clear D. CDR1 is SGHRS, CDR2 YFSETQ, per germline. The CDR3 is 13 amino acids. Here the CDR3 reads CASSLAGYTGAFF. Here the CDR3 DNA reads TGCGCCAGCAGCTTGGCCGGGTACACTGGAGCTTTCTTT.

This clonotype was seen a few times. The rearrangement links TRBV20-1 to TRBJ2-2; 8 positions agree with TRBD2. V lost 0 bases, J lost 2 bases, and 5 bases stayed unmatched. Germline V gene sequence: CDR1 DFQATT, CDR2 SNEGSKA (reference sequence). The length of the CDR3 is 16 residues. Here the CDR3 DNA reads TGCAGTGCTAGAGATGCCCTAGCGGGTAACACCGGGGAGCTGTTTTTT. Its translation: CSARDALAGNTGELFF.